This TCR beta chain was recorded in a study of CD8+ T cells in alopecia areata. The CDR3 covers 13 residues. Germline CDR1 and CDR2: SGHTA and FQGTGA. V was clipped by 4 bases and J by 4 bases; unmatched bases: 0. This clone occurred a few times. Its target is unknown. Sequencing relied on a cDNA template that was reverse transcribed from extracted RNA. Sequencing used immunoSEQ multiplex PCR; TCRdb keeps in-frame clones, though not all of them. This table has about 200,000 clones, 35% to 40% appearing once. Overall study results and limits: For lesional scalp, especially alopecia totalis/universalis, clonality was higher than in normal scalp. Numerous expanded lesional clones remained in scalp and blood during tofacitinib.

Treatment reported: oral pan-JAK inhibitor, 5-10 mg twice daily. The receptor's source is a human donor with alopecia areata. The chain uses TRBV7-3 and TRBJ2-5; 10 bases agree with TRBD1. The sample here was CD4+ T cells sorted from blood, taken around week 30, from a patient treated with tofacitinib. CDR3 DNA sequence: TGTGCCAGCAGCTGGGACAGGGGAGAGACCCAGTACTTC. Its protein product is CASSWDRGETQYF.